This is a list of T cell receptor beta chains from one sample in a study of shared clonotypes between healthy human individuals. Clones were read by immunoSEQ multiplex PCR, and TCRdb kept only the in-frame ones, dropping some. In the table there are about 2 million clones, 85% to 95% of which are singletons. The material sequenced was naive CD8+ T cells sorted from blood. The receptors were gathered from a man between 18 and 29 years old in good health. CDR3s leave out the opening cysteine and the closing phenylalanine or tryptophan.

v_gene | len | CDR3aa
TRBV6-5 | 13 | ASSWSGRGNTEAF
TRBV5-8 | 15 | ASSLRDRASTNEKLF
TRBV5-8 | 11 | ASSFREIYEQY
TRBV6-1 | 12 | ASSDRQGIYEQY
TRBV6-5 | 11 | ASSGTEHNEQF
TRBV5-1 | 10 | ASSLGGYEQY
TRBV11-2 | 13 | ASGDSHNSGNTIY
TRBV6-5 | 13 | ASSSTGWSNQPQH
TRBV11-2 | 13 | ASSLGAGDEGTQY
TRBV7-8 | 14 | ASSSPGTSGIYEQY
TRBV4-1 | 13 | ASSQGTASTDTQY
TRBV6-5 | 14 | ASSYSAWQGHNEQF
TRBV6-5 | 11 | ASSRTGDEKLF
TRBV11-2 | 15 | ASSLDKSQGGSYEQY
TRBV29-1 | 11 | SVRAMTNEKLF
TRBV11-2 | 14 | ASSGRLAGSTDTQY
TRBV4-3 | 12 | ASSQPEGYNEQF
TRBV2 | 11 | ASRSGTEETQY